The 11 T cell receptor beta chains given below trace back to one sample, sequenced in a study of Tregs in tolerant kidney transplant recipients. Assay: immunoSEQ multiplex PCR; the TCRdb copy retains only in-frame clones and omits some. The table includes tens of thousands of clones, about 83% detected once. Source material: CD4+ T cells from blood. Every receptor here comes from a human donor in good health.

The chain recombines TRBV30 with TRBJ2-5; D gene uncertain. The CDR3 sequence is 12 residues long. Per germline, CDR1 GTSNPN and CDR2 SVGIG (reference sequence). V lost 2 bases and J 7 bases, leaving 11 bases between the germline ends. This CDR3 is CAWSPSTGTQYF. As DNA, the CDR3 is TGTGCCTGGAGTCCCTCTACCGGGACCCAGTACTTC.

The V gene is TRBV2, the J gene TRBJ2-3; tentative D call: TRBD1 (5 bases). Per germline, CDR1 SNHLY and CDR2 FYNNEI. This CDR3 region has 14 residues. V gave up 4 bases and J gave up 8 bases, with 16 bases separating them. The CDR3 sequence: CASSGPGPGGTQYF. The CDR3 region has the DNA TGTGCCAGCAGTGGTCCAGGGCCCGGCGGTACGCAGTATTTT.

This clone came up once. The chain is built from TRBV10-1 and TRBJ2-7, with 10 nucleotides matching TRBD2. J lost 6 bases, V lost 6 bases, and 14 bases had no gene match. In germline, CDR1 is WNHNN, CDR2 SYGVQD (reference sequence). This CDR3 contains 16 residues. The DNA for the CDR3 is TGCGCCAGCAGGGAGGAAGAAAGCGGGAGGGGGCCCGAGCAGTACTTC. Translating it yields CASREEESGRGPEQYF.

The V and J genes are TRBV19 and TRBJ1-5, with D unresolved. Germline CDR1 and CDR2: LNHDA and SQIVND (reference sequence). The CDR3 length is 14 residues. Trimming removed 2 bases from V and 3 bases from J, with 8 bases in between. CDR3 protein: CASSIWENNQPQHF. CDR3 nucleotide sequence: TGTGCCAGTAGTATATGGGAGAACAATCAGCCCCAGCATTTT.

This chain joins TRBV14 and TRBJ2-7; tentatively, D is TRBD2 (6 bases). This CDR3 has 15 amino acids. Germline CDR1 is SGHDN and CDR2 is FVKESK. Trimming pared 1 base from V and 3 bases from J, leaving 13 bases between. CDR3 nucleotides: TGTGCCAGCAGCCAAGCGAGGGACTCGGTCTACGAGCAGTACTTC. Protein sequence: CASSQARDSVYEQYF.

V gene TRBV30 combines with J gene TRBJ1-6; possibly TRBD1 for D (5 bases). The CDR3 is 15 amino acids. The germline V gene encodes CDR1 GTSNPN and CDR2 SVGIG (reference sequence). The V and J ends lost 0 bases and 7 bases respectively, with 13 bases between them. The DNA of the CDR3 is TGTGCCTGGAGTGTAGCAGGGATCGGCAATTCACCCCTCCACTTT. As protein: CAWSVAGIGNSPLHF.

This chain joins TRBV6-5 and TRBJ1-1, with 7 bases fitting TRBD1. Germline V gene data show CDR1 as MNHEY and CDR2 as SVGAGI. This CDR3 has 13 residues. V lost 7 bases and J lost 10; bases outside the gene matches: 12. This CDR3 reads CASTQGTGASAFF. The DNA of the CDR3 is TGTGCCAGCACCCAGGGTACAGGGGCCTCAGCTTTCTTT.

In this sample, this clone turned up a few times. J is TRBJ2-1 and V is TRBV5-4; 11 bases agree with TRBD2. The CDR3 has 15 residues. With V trimmed by 4 bases and J by 7 bases, 7 bases remained unmatched. Germline loops: CDR1 SGHNT, CDR2 YYREEE (reference sequence). The CDR3 DNA follows: TGTGCCAGCAGCAGGTCCCTAGCGGGAGGTAATGAGCAGTTCTTC. Translating gives CASSRSLAGGNEQFF.

This chain links TRBV29-1 with TRBJ2-7; D not certain. The CDR3 has 12 residues. V lost 5 bases to trimming and J lost 7 bases, with 15 bases between them. The germline V gene encodes CDR1 SQVTM and CDR2 ANQGSEA. CDR3 sequence (DNA): TGCAGCGTTCTGGATTTTCTGGGGGAGCAGTACTTC. This gives the protein CSVLDFLGEQYF.

The chain uses TRBV2 and TRBJ1-5; D may be TRBD1 (5 bases). Trimming removed 2 bases from V and 6 bases from J, with 8 bases in between. Germline V gene sequence: CDR1 SNHLY, CDR2 FYNNEI. The CDR3 is made up of 13 amino acids. The CDR3 reads CASSETGAQPQHF. CDR3 DNA: TGTGCCAGCAGTGAAACAGGAGCTCAGCCCCAGCATTTT.

This clone was seen repeatedly, ten times or more. The chain is built from TRBV5-5 and TRBJ1-1, with D hard to call. The CDR3 totals 12 residues. Germline V gene lookup returns CDR1 SGHKS and CDR2 YYEKEE (reference sequence). Between the trimmed V and J ends, which lost 0 bases and 9 bases, there was a span of 9 bases. The CDR3 is CASSLEGRKAFF. In DNA form, the CDR3 reads TGTGCCAGCAGCTTGGAAGGCAGGAAAGCTTTCTTT.